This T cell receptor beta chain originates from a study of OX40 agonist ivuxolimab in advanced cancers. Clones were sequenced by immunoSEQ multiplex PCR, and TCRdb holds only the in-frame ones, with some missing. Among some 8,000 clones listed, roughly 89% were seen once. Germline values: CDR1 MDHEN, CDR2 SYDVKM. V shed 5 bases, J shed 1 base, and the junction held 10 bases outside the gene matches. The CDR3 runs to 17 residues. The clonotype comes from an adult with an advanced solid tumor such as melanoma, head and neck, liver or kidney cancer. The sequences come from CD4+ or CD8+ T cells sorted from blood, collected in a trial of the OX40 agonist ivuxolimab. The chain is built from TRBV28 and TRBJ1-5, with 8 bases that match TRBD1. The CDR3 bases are TGTGCCAGCAGTACCCTTGGACAGGGAGGAAGCAATCAGCCCCAGCATTTT. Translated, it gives CASSTLGQGGSNQPQHF.